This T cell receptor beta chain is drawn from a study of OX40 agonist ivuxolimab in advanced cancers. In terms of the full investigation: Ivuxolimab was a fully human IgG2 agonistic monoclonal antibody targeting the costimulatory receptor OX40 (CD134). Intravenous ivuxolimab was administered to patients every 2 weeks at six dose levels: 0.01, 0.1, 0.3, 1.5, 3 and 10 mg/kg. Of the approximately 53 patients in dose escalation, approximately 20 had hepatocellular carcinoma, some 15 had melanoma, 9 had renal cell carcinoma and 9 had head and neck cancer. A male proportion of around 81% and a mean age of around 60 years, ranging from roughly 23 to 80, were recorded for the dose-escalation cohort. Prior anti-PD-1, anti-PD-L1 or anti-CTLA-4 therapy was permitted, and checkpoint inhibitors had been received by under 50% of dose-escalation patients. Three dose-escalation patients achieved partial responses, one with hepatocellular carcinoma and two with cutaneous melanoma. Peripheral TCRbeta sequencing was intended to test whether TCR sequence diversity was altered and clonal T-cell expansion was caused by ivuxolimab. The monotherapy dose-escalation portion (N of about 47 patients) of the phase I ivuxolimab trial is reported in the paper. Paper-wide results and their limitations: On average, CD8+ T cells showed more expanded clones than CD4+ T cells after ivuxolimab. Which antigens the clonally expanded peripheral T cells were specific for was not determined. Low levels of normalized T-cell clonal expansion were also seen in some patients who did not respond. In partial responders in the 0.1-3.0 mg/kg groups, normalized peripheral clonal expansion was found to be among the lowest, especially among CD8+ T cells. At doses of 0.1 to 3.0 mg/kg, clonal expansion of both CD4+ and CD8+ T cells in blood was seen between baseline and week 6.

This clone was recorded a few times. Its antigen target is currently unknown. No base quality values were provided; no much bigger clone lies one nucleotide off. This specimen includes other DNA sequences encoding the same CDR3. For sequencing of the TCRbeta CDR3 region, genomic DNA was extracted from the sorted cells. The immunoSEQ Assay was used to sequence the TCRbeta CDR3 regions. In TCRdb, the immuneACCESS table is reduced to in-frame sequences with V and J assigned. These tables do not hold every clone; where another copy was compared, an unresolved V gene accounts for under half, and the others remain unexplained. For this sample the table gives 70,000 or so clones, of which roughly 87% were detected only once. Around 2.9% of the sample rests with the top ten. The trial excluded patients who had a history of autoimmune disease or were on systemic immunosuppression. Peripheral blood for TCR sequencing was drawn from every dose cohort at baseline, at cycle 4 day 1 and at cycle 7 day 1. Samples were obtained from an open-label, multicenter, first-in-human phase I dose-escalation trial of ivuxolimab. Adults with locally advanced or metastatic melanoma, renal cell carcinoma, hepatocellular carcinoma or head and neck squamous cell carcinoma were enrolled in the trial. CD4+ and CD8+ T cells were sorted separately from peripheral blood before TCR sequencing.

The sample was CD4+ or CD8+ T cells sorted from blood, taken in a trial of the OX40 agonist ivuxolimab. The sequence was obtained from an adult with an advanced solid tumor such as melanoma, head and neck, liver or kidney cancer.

CDR3 loop: CASSLAGGQETQYF. Read as DNA, the sequence is TGCGCCAGCAGCTTGGCCGGGGGCCAAGAGACCCAGTACTTC. The chain links TRBV5-1 with TRBJ2-5, and TRBD2 may be the D gene, going by 6 matching bases. The CDR3 runs 14 residues from the cysteine to the phenylalanine. Only the CDR3 part of the read is kept: 42 bases, read in frame from the first base. Taken from the germline V gene, the CDR1 and CDR2 loops are SGHRS and YFSETQ. The junction shows trimming of 0 bases on V and 1 base on J, plus 7 bases between the germline ends.